This T cell receptor (beta chain) was identified in a study of blood T cell repertoires in COVID-19. Study at large: COVID-19 samples collected from the United States, Italy and Spain covered acute and convalescent phases. In each case, the material was cDNA or gDNA derived from T cells, B-cell-depleted T cells, or PBMCs.

The authors' processing: Amplification with reference gene primers provided the estimates of nucleated cell counts. TCRdb's copy holds only in-frame clones and misses some; the assay was immunoSEQ multiplex PCR. V and J calls and clone size are given by that table; D and trimming were obtained from the DNA. The data hold about 74,000 clones, with roughly four fifths observed a single time. The sequence was collected from a man between 65 and 85 years old with acute or convalescent COVID-19. The sample consisted of peripheral blood.

The CDR3 coding sequence is TGTGCCAGCCGTCGGCCGGGGAACACTGAAGCTTTCTTT. It yields the protein CASRRPGNTEAFF. The chain links TRBV9 to TRBJ1-1; unclear D gene. This CDR3 has 13 residues. Between the trimmed V and J ends, which lost 7 bases and 1 base, there was a span of 11 bases. CDR1 SGDLS and CDR2 YYNGEE come from the germline V gene.